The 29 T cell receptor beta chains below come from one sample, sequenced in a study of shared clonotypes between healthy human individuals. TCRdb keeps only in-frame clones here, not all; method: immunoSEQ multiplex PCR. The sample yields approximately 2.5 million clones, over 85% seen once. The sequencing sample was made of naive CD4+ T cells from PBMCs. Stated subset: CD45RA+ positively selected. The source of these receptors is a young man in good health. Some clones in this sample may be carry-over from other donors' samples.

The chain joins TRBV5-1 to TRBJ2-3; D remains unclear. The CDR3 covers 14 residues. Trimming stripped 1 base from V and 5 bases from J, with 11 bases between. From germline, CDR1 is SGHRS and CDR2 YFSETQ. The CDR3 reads CASSLSSGEDTQYF. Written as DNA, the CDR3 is TGCGCCAGCAGCTTGTCCTCCGGTGAAGATACGCAGTATTTT.

The CDR3 nucleotides read TGTGCCAGTATTACAGGGCCCTACTATGGCTACACCTTC. It encodes CASITGPYYGYTF. The chain uses TRBV19 and TRBJ1-2; TRBD1 might be the D (6 bases). The CDR3 is made up of 13 amino acids. Germline CDR1 LNHDA, CDR2 SQIVND (reference sequence). V dropped 7 bases and J dropped 3 bases, with 12 bases sitting between them.

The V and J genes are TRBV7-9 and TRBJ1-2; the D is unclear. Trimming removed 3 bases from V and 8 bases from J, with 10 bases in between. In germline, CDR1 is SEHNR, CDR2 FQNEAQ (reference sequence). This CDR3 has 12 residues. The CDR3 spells CASSLKDRGYTF. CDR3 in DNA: TGTGCCAGCAGCTTGAAAGACCGGGGCTACACCTTC.

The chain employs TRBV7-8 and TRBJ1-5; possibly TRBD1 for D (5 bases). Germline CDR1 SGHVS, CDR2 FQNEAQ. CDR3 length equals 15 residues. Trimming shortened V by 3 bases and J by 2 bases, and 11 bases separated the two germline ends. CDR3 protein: CASSFNGGGNQPQHF. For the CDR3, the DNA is TGTGCCAGCAGCTTTAACGGAGGGGGCAATCAGCCCCAGCATTTT.

CDR3 DNA: TGTGCCAGCAGCTCGCCCCGACAGGGGAATACTGAAGCTTTCTTT. Translating it yields CASSSPRQGNTEAFF. This sequence joins TRBV11-2 and TRBJ1-1; 8 nucleotides agree with TRBD1. V dropped 4 bases and J dropped 5; count of bases not matched to a gene: 9. The CDR3 is 15 residues long. The germline gives CDR1 SGHAT, CDR2 FQNNGV.

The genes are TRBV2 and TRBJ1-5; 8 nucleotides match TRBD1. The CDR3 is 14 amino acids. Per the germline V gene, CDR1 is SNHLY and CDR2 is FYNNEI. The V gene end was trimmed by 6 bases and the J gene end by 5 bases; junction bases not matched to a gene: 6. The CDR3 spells CASRFTTGDQPQHF. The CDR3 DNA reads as TGTGCCAGCAGATTTACGACAGGGGATCAGCCCCAGCATTTT.

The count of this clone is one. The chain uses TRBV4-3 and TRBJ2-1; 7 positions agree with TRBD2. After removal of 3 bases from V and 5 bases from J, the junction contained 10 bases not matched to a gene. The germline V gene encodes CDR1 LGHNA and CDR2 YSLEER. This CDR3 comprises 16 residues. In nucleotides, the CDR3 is TGCGCCAGCAGCCATTTGCGCGGGAGTCTGGACAATGAGCAGTTCTTC. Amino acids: CASSHLRGSLDNEQFF.

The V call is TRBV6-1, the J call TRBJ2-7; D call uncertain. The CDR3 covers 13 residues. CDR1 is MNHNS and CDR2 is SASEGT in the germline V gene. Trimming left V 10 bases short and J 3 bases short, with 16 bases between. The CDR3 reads CAISHRTLYEQYF. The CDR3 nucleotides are TGTGCCATCTCGCACCGGACCCTCTACGAGCAGTACTTC.

The CDR3: CATSGTVYEQYF. The CDR3 DNA reads as TGTGCCACCTCAGGGACGGTATACGAGCAGTACTTC. This chain links TRBV6-1 with TRBJ2-7; D may correspond to TRBD1 or TRBD2 (5 bases each). V lost 10 bases and J lost 4, with 14 bases in between. The CDR3 totals 12 residues. Germline loops: CDR1 MNHNS, CDR2 SASEGT.

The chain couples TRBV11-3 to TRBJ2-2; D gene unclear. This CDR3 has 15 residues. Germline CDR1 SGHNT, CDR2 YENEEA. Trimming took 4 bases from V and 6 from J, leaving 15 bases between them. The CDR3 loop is CASSSRLLGPGELFF. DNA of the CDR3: TGTGCCAGCAGCTCCCGCTTGCTAGGACCCGGGGAGCTGTTTTTT.

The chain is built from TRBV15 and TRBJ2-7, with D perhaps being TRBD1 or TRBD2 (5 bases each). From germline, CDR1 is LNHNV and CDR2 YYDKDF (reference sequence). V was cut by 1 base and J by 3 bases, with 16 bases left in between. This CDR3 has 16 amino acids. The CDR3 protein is CATSRGGWQAHYEQYF. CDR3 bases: TGTGCCACCAGCAGAGGGGGGTGGCAGGCCCACTACGAGCAGTACTTC.

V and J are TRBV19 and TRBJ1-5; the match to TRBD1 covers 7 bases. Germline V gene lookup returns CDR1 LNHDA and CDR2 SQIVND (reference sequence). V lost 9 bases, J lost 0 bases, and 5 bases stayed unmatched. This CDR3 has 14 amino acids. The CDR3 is CASTQGYSNQPQHF. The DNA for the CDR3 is TGTGCCAGCACACAGGGGTATAGCAATCAGCCCCAGCATTTT.

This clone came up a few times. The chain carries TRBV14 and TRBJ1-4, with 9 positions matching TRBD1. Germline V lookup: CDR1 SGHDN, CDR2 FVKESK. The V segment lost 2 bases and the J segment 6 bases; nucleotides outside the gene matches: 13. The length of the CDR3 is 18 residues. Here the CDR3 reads CASSQRTYRGLLDEKLFF. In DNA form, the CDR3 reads TGTGCCAGCAGCCAACGTACTTACAGGGGGCTGCTTGATGAAAAACTGTTTTTT.

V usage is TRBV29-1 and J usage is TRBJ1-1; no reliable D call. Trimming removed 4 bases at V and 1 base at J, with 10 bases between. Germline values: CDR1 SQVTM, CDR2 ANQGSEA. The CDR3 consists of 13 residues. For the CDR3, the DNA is TGCAGCGTTGTCTCCCGACAGAACACTGAAGCTTTCTTT. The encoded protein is CSVVSRQNTEAFF.

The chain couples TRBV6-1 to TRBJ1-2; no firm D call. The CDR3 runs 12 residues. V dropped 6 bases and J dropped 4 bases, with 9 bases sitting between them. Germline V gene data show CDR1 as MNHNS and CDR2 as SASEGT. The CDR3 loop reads CASRSTAYGYTF. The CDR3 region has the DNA TGTGCCAGCAGATCGACGGCCTATGGCTACACCTTC.

In nucleotides, the CDR3 is TGTGCCAGCAGCCCTCATACAGCCACTGAAGCTTTCTTT. Encoded protein: CASSPHTATEAFF. The chain joins TRBV7-9 to TRBJ1-1; D not certain. Germline-derived CDR1 and CDR2 are SEHNR and FQNEAQ (reference sequence). Trimming pared 5 bases from V and 4 bases from J, leaving 11 bases between. The CDR3 contains 13 residues.

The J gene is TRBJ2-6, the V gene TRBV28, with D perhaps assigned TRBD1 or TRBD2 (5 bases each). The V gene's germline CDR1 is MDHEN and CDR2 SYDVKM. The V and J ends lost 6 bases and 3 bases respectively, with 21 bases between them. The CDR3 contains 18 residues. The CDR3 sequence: CASSLYVGARGGANVLTF. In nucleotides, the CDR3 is TGTGCCAGCAGCCTTTATGTCGGGGCCCGGGGTGGGGCCAACGTCCTGACTTTC.

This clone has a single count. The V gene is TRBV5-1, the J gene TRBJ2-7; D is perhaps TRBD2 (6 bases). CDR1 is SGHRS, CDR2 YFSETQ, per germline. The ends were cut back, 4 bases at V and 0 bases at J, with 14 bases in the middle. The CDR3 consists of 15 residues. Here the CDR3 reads CASSAGPTSSYEQYF. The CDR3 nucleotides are TGCGCCAGCAGCGCGGGACCAACAAGCTCCTACGAGCAGTACTTC.

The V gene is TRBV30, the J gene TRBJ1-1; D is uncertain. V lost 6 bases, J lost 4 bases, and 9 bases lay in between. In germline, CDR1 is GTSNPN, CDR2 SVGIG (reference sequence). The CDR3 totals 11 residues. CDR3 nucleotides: TGTGCCTGCCTGGAGATCACTGAAGCTTTCTTT. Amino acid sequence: CACLEITEAFF.

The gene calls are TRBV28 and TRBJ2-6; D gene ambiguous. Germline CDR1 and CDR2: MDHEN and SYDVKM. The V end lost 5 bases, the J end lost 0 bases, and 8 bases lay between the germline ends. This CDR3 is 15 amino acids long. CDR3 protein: CASSPRLSGANVLTF. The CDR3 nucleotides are TGTGCCAGCAGTCCCCGCCTCTCTGGGGCCAACGTCCTGACTTTC.

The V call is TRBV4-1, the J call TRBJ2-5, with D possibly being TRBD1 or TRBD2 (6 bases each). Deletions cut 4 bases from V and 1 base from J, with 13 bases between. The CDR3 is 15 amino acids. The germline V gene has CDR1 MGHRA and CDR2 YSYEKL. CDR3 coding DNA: TGCGCCAGCAGCCGGGGGGCGGGCAGCCAAGAGACCCAGTACTTC. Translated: CASSRGAGSQETQYF.

CDR3 in DNA: TGTGCCTCACAGGGGGCTGCTGAAGCTTTCTTT. The encoded protein is CASQGAAEAFF. The V gene is TRBV30, the J gene TRBJ1-1; 9 bases are a match to TRBD1. The CDR3 is 11 amino acids. Germline lookup yields CDR1 GTSNPN and CDR2 SVGIG (reference sequence). The ends lost 7 bases at V and 6 bases at J; junction bases unmatched: 3.

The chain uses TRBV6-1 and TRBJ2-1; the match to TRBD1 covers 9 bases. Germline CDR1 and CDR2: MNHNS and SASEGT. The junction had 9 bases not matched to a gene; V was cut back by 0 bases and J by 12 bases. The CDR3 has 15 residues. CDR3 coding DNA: TGTGCCAGCAGTGAAGCGTATGACAGGGGGTTTTTGCAGTTCTTC. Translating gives CASSEAYDRGFLQFF.

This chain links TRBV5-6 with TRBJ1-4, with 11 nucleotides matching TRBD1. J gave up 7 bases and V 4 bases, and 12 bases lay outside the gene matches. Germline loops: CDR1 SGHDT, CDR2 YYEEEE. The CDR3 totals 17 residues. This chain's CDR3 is CASSPGTGGERREKLFF. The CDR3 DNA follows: TGTGCCAGCAGCCCCGGGACAGGGGGGGAACGGCGTGAAAAACTGTTTTTT.

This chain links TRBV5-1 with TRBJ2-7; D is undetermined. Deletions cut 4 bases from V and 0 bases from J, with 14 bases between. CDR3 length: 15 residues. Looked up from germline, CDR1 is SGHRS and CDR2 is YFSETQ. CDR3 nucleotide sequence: TGCGCCAGCAGCCCTGGGCCCGCCCTCTCCTACGAGCAGTACTTC. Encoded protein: CASSPGPALSYEQYF. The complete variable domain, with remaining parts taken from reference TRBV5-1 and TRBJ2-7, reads KAGVTQTPRYLIKTRGQQVTLSCSPISGHRSVSWYQQTPGQGLQFLFEYFSETQRNKGNFPGRFSGRQFSNSRSEMNVSTLELGDSALYLCASSPGPALSYEQYFGPGTRLTVT.

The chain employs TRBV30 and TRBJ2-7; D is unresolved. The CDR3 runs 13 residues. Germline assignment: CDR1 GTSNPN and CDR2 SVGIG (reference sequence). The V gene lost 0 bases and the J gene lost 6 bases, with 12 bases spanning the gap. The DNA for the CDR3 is TGTGCCTGGAGTGTACTCTCGCGAAGCGAGCAGTACTTC. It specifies CAWSVLSRSEQYF.

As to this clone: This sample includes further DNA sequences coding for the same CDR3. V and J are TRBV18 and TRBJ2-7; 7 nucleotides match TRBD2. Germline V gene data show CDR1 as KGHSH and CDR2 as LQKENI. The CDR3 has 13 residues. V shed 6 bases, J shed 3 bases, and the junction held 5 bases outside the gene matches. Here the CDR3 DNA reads TGTGCCAGCTCGCCCACTAGCGACTACGAGCAGTACTTC. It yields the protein CASSPTSDYEQYF.

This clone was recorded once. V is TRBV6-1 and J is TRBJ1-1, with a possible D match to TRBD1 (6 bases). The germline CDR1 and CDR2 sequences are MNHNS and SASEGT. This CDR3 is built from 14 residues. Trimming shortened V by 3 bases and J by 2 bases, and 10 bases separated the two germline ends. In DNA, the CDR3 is TGTGCCAGCAGTGAGCAACAGGGAAACACTGAAGCTTTCTTT. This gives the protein CASSEQQGNTEAFF.

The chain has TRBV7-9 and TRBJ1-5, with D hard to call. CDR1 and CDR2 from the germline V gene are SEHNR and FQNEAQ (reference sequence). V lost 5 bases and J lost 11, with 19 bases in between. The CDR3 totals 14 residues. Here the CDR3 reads CASSNEDTAMTQHF. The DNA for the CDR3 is TGTGCCAGCAGCAACGAAGATACGGCCATGACCCAGCATTTT.